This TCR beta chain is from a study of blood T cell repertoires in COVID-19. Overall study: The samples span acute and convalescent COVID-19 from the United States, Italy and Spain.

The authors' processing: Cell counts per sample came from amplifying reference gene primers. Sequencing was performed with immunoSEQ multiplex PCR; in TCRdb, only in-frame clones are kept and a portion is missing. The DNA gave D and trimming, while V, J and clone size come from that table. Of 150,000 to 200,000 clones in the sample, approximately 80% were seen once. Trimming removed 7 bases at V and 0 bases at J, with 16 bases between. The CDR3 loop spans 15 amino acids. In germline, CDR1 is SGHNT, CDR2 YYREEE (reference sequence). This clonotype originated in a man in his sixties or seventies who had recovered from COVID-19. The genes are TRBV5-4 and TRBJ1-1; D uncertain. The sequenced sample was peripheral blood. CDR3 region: CASSPPSALNTEAFF. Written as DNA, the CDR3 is TGTGCCAGCTCTCCGCCGAGTGCGTTGAACACTGAAGCTTTCTTT.